The rows below give T cell receptor beta chains drawn from one sample of a study of patients and donors after allogeneic stem cell transplantation. In TCRdb, the RT-PCR reads were re-called with MiXCR into one record per CDR3 protein. Seen here are approximately 410,000 distinct CDR3 sequences, approximately 16% observed once, and the top ten hold about 7%. The source material was blood, either unsorted or a sorted T cell fraction (not recorded which). All receptors come from a human donor who was either an allogeneic HSCT recipient or a stem cell or donor lymphocyte infusion donor (not recorded which). It is not recorded whose cells these are; they may come from a transplant donor. CDR3s include the opening cysteine and the closing phenylalanine or tryptophan. The D gene is left open where the match is weak. Some rows mark clone size as missing; the rest say once, few, many or name a class of expanded clone.

v_gene	abundance	d_gene	j_gene	CDR3nt	CDR3aa
TRBV7-9	NA	TRBD1	TRBJ1-6	TGTGCCAGCAGCTTCGGTGACAGGGCACCCTATAATTCACCCCTCCACTTT	CASSFGDRAPYNSPLHF
TRBV3-1	NA	TRBD2	TRBJ2-2	TGTGCCAGCAGCCTAGCGGGAGCTACCGGGGAGCTGTTTTTT	CASSLAGATGELFF
TRBV11-2	NA	TRBD1	TRBJ1-2	TGTGCCAGCAGCTTAGCTCCGGAGGGGGCGCGTGGCTACACCTTC	CASSLAPEGARGYTF
TRBV6-2/TRBV6-3	NA	TRBD1	TRBJ2-3	TGTGCCAGCAGTTCGGGACAGGGTTTTGATACGCAGTATTTT	CASSSGQGFDTQYF
TRBV12-3/TRBV12-4	NA	NA	TRBJ1-5	TGTGCCAGCCGATCCAATCGAGGACGTCAGCCCCAGCATTTT	CASRSNRGRQPQHF
TRBV12-3/TRBV12-4	many	TRBD1	TRBJ1-1	TGTGCCAGCAGGGGGACAGGCAAGAACACTGAAGCTTTCTTT	CASRGTGKNTEAFF
TRBV12-3/TRBV12-4	few	NA	TRBJ2-7	TGTGCCAGCAGTTCGGGAAGCGGAAAATCCTACGAGCAGTACTTC	CASSSGSGKSYEQYF
TRBV6-1	few	NA	TRBJ2-1	TGTGCCAGCAGTAAACTCGGGACTCCCTTTTTAGATGAGCAGTTCTTC	CASSKLGTPFLDEQFF
TRBV11-3	NA	NA	TRBJ2-1	TGTGCCAGCAGAAACGGAGACAATGAGCAGTTCTTC	CASRNGDNEQFF
TRBV25-1	few	TRBD1	TRBJ1-1	TGTGCCAGCAGTGCCCCGGCCCGACAGGGGGAGAACACTGAAGCTTTCTTT	CASSAPARQGENTEAFF
TRBV11-1	few	TRBD1	TRBJ1-4	TGTGCCAGCAGCGACCCGGGACAGGGGCTCGTATTTGGTAATGAAAAACTGTTTTTT	CASSDPGQGLVFGNEKLFF
TRBV19	few	NA	TRBJ2-2	TGTGCCAGCAGAGCCATCGGGGAGCTGTTTTTT	CASRAIGELFF
TRBV6-1	many	TRBD2	TRBJ2-1	TGTGCCAGCAAACTAGCGGGAGACAGATCCTACAATGAGCAGTTCTTC	CASKLAGDRSYNEQFF
TRBV12-3/TRBV12-4	NA	NA	TRBJ2-5	TGTGCCAGCAGTTTCAATAGACAGACGAAAGAGACCCAGTACTTC	CASSFNRQTKETQYF
TRBV27	NA	NA	TRBJ2-1	TGTGCCAGCAGTTCCCTTCTCCGCTCCCTGTACAATGAGCAGTTCTTC	CASSSLLRSLYNEQFF
TRBV19	NA	NA	TRBJ2-1	TGTGCCAGTAGTATCTTCCCCAGGGCGTCCTACAATGAGCAGTTCTTC	CASSIFPRASYNEQFF
TRBV5-1	many	NA	TRBJ2-5	TGCGCCAGCAGCTTGGTGGACGAGGGAGAGACCCAGTACTTC	CASSLVDEGETQYF
TRBV12-3/TRBV12-4	NA	NA	TRBJ1-2	TGTGCCAGCAGTTTCCGGGCCCCCGGAGGCTACACCTTC	CASSFRAPGGYTF
TRBV2	NA	NA	TRBJ1-4	TGTGCCAGCACCCAACGGAGAACTAATGAAAAACTGTTTTTT	CASTQRRTNEKLFF
TRBV4-3	few	TRBD2	TRBJ2-1	TGCGCCAGCAGCGCAAGGGGACTAGCGGGAAATGAGCAGTTCTTC	CASSARGLAGNEQFF
TRBV5-1	NA	TRBD1	TRBJ2-5	TGCGCCAGCAGCTGGAAGGGACAGGGGTTGGGAGAGACCCAGTACTTC	CASSWKGQGLGETQYF
TRBV30	few	NA	TRBJ1-5	TGTGCCTGGAGACCAGGAGGATCCTATAGCAATCAGCCCCAGCATTTT	CAWRPGGSYSNQPQHF
TRBV5-1	NA	NA	TRBJ2-2	TGCGCCAGCAGCCCGAGGACACAACCTAACACCGGGGAGCTGTTTTTT	CASSPRTQPNTGELFF
TRBV20-1	NA	NA	TRBJ2-7	TGCAGTGCTATCCATAACCTGCTTATAGGGGAGCAGTACTTC	CSAIHNLLIGEQYF
TRBV3-1	few	NA	TRBJ1-2	TGTGCCAGCAGCCAGGATTCAGGGAGTGGCTATGGCTACACCTTC	CASSQDSGSGYGYTF
TRBV7-2	many	TRBD1	TRBJ1-5	TGTGCCAGCAGCGTGAGACAGGGGAATCAGCCCCAGCATTTT	CASSVRQGNQPQHF
TRBV5-1	NA	TRBD2	TRBJ2-2	TGCGCCAGCAGCATAACTAGCGGGGGAACCGGGGAGCTGTTTTTT	CASSITSGGTGELFF
TRBV2	NA	NA	TRBJ2-3	TGTGCCAGCAGTCAAGCTGTCCTCCCTCACACAGATACGCAGTATTTT	CASSQAVLPHTDTQYF
TRBV18	NA	NA	TRBJ2-4	TGTGCCAGCTCTCCCCCCGAGCAGGTAGAAAACATTCAGTACTTC	CASSPPEQVENIQYF
TRBV6-5	few	NA	TRBJ1-1	TGTGCCAGCAGTTACTCCCGTCTGAACACTGAAGCTTTCTTT	CASSYSRLNTEAFF
TRBV20-1	few	NA	TRBJ2-1	TGCAGTGCTAGATCCGATGACGAGGTATACAATGAGCAGTTCTTC	CSARSDDEVYNEQFF
TRBV27	NA	TRBD2	TRBJ2-1	TGTGCCAGCAGTTTAACATCGGCTAGCGGGAGCTTTAAGCAGTTCTTC	CASSLTSASGSFKQFF
TRBV30	few	NA	TRBJ2-1	TGTGCCTGGAGTGGTGAACTCTTCAAGTTCTTC	CAWSGELFKFF
TRBV12-3/TRBV12-4	NA	NA	TRBJ2-3	TGTGCCAGCAGTTTACCGGCTGCCGCTAGCACAGATACGCAGTATTTT	CASSLPAAASTDTQYF
TRBV6-1	NA	TRBD2	TRBJ2-7	TGTGCCAGCAGTCCCCGTGGGGGGGCCTACGAGCAGTACTTC	CASSPRGGAYEQYF
TRBV27	NA	NA	TRBJ2-7	TGTGCCAGCAGTTCCTCCGGGACAAAATACGAGCAGTACTTC	CASSSSGTKYEQYF
TRBV5-1	NA	TRBD1	TRBJ2-5	TGCGCCAGCAGCCCAGGACAGGACCCTCAAGAGACCCAGTACTTC	CASSPGQDPQETQYF
TRBV24-1	many	NA	TRBJ2-7	TGTGCCACCAGTGAACACACAGGGAGGGAGCAGTACTTC	CATSEHTGREQYF
TRBV27	few	NA	TRBJ1-5	TGTGCCAGCAGTTCAGGGGAGCGGGGACAGCCCCAGCATTTT	CASSSGERGQPQHF
TRBV4-1	NA	NA	TRBJ1-1	TGCGCCAGCAGCTACTCCCGTTTTTGGGTTCACACTGAAGCTTTCTTT	CASSYSRFWVHTEAFF
TRBV4-1	NA	TRBD1	TRBJ1-5	TGCGCCAGCAGCCAAGCTCCAGGGGGAGGCAATCAGCCCCAGCATTTT	CASSQAPGGGNQPQHF
TRBV7-4	few	TRBD1	TRBJ1-5	TGTGCCAGCAGTCCCCGTCCCGGGACAGGGGTTCGGCAGCCCCAGCATTTT	CASSPRPGTGVRQPQHF
TRBV21-1	NA	NA	TRBJ1-2	TGTGCCAGCAGCAATAAGGGGAAACAGAATCTCTATGGCTACACCTTC	CASSNKGKQNLYGYTF
TRBV20-1	NA	TRBD2	TRBJ2-6	TGCAGTGCCCCCCCCCGGACTAGCGCTTCGGCTGGGGCCAACGTCCTGACTTTC	CSAPPRTSASAGANVLTF
TRBV12-3/TRBV12-4	NA	NA	TRBJ1-4	TGTGCCAGCAGACACCCCGGGGGGCGAAAACTGTTTTTT	CASRHPGGRKLFF
TRBV20-1	NA	NA	TRBJ1-5	TGCAGTGCTAGGAACGAGGGCGCGGGCAATCAGCCCCAGCATTTT	CSARNEGAGNQPQHF
TRBV12-3/TRBV12-4	few	NA	TRBJ1-3	TGTGCCAGCAGTGCCGGTGGCTCTGGAAACACCATATATTTT	CASSAGGSGNTIYF
TRBV7-9	few	TRBD2	TRBJ2-1	TGTGCCAGCAGCTTACGGGGCGGGAGATCCTACAATGAGCAGTTCTTC	CASSLRGGRSYNEQFF
TRBV27	few	TRBD2	TRBJ2-7	TGTGCCAGCAGCCCCGTGGGTAGCGGGACCTACGAGCAGTACTTC	CASSPVGSGTYEQYF
TRBV7-6	few	NA	TRBJ2-5	TGTGCCAGCAGCCCTAGTGCTGGTGGGTACCAAGAGACCCAGTACTTC	CASSPSAGGYQETQYF
TRBV16	NA	NA	TRBJ2-1	TGTGCCAGCAGCCAATGGGTCAAGGGGACTTATTACAATGAGCAGTTCTTC	CASSQWVKGTYYNEQFF
TRBV7-3	NA	TRBD2	TRBJ2-3	TGTGCCAGCAGCTCGGGGACTAGGACCCCAGATACGCAGTATTTT	CASSSGTRTPDTQYF
TRBV6-5	few	NA	TRBJ2-7	TGTGCCAGCAGTTACGCTACACTAGTGCCCGAGCAGTACTTC	CASSYATLVPEQYF
TRBV6-1	few	NA	TRBJ2-1	TGTGCCAGCAGGGTCAAAGGATCCTCTGAGCAGTTCTTC	CASRVKGSSEQFF
TRBV2	NA	NA	TRBJ2-1	TGTGCCAGCAAGACTAACTCCTACAATGAGCAGTTCTTC	CASKTNSYNEQFF
TRBV7-9	NA	TRBD2	TRBJ2-7	TGTGCCAGCAGCTCCCCAGGGACTAGGACCTACGAGCAGTACTTC	CASSSPGTRTYEQYF
TRBV18	NA	TRBD1	TRBJ2-3	TGTGCCAGCTCACCACTTCGACAGGGCTTGACAGATACGCAGTATTTT	CASSPLRQGLTDTQYF
TRBV2	few	TRBD1	TRBJ1-1	TGTGCCAGCAGGGCGAGGACAGGGGGCGTTGGGAACACTGAAGCTTTCTTT	CASRARTGGVGNTEAFF
TRBV6-1	NA	NA	TRBJ2-7	TGTGCCAGCACTCTAGACAGATCCTACGAGCAGTACTTC	CASTLDRSYEQYF
TRBV12-3/TRBV12-4	NA	TRBD1	TRBJ1-2	TGTGCCACTCGGGACAGGGGGCTTGGCTACACCTTC	CATRDRGLGYTF